A single sample is the source of the 31 T cell receptor beta chains below, sequenced in a study of blood T cells in healthy people across ages. A second PCR, run for about 6 to 12 cycles, used a sample-barcoded 5' primer plus a J-beta primer mix. TCRdb recomputed calls from the 5' RACE reads with MiXCR, one row per CDR3 protein. Among more than 800,000 distinct CDR3 sequences, around 28% were seen once, and the ten largest hold about 18%. Sequenced input: blood. The source is a woman older than 75 in good health.

The V gene is TRBV7-8, the J gene TRBJ2-1, with a tentative D call TRBD1 (5 bases). Trimming shortened V by 1 base and J by 5 bases, and 15 bases separated the two germline ends. Germline assignment: CDR1 SGHVS and CDR2 FQNEAQ. The CDR3 extends over 16 amino acids. CDR3 loop: CASSLGAGSSHNEQFF. The CDR3 nucleotides are TGTGCCAGCAGCTTAGGAGCAGGGTCTAGTCACAATGAGCAGTTCTTC.

This clonotype was detected ten times or more. This chain uses TRBV28 with TRBJ2-7; tentatively, D is TRBD1 or TRBD2 (5 bases each). Germline CDR1 MDHEN, CDR2 SYDVKM. V was clipped by 2 bases and J by 0 bases, with 11 bases between them. The CDR3 consists of 15 residues. CDR3 coding DNA: TGTGCCAGCAGTTTAGGGGCGGGTGTCTCCTACGAGCAGTACTTC. Protein: CASSLGAGVSYEQYF.

On this clonotype: Given a much more abundant clone one base away, this may be a read error. The chain couples TRBV10-2 to TRBJ2-7; D is ambiguous. In germline, CDR1 is WSHSY, CDR2 SAAADI. The CDR3 extends over 12 amino acids. Trimming took 7 bases from V and 7 from J, leaving 14 bases between them. The CDR3 region is CASNSLPDEQYF. CDR3 nucleotide sequence: TGCGCCAGCAACTCTCTACCCGATGAGCAGTACTTC.

This clonotype was counted at least ten times. The chain links TRBV12-3 or TRBV12-4 to TRBJ2-6, with 7 bases aligning to TRBD1. The J segment lost 1 base and the V segment lost 5 bases, leaving 11 bases of the junction unmatched. The CDR3 spans 18 residues. Written as DNA, the CDR3 is TGTGCCAGCAGTCCCAGACAGGGCGCCCGGTCTGGGGCCAACGTCCTGACTTTC. It specifies CASSPRQGARSGANVLTF.

At least ten counts were recorded for this clonotype. The rearrangement links TRBV20-1 to TRBJ1-2, with D uncertain. The CDR3 covers 13 residues. CDR1 DFQATT and CDR2 SNEGSKA come from the germline V gene (reference sequence). Trimming pared 3 bases from V and 2 bases from J, leaving 10 bases between. CDR3 amino acids: CSARETTNYGYTF. The CDR3 DNA is TGCAGTGCTAGGGAGACAACCAACTATGGCTACACCTTC.

About this clonotype: A much more abundant neighbour one base away suggests this may be a read error. V is TRBV12-3 or TRBV12-4 and J is TRBJ2-2, with D tentatively TRBD2 (5 bases). The CDR3 is made up of 14 amino acids. CDR3 residues: CASSLRLSTGERFF. The CDR3, as DNA: TGTGCCAGCAGTTTAAGGCTATCCACCGGGGAGCGGTTTTTT.

This clonotype was detected many times. The chain combines TRBV29-1 with TRBJ2-1, with no clear D. V shed 1 base and J shed 7 bases, with 14 bases lying between them. Germline V lookup: CDR1 SQVTM, CDR2 ANQGSEA. This CDR3 comprises 14 residues. The CDR3 loop is CSVEVSYSGNEQFF. The CDR3 nucleotides read TGCAGCGTTGAAGTTTCTTATAGTGGAAATGAGCAGTTCTTC.

Ten or more counts support this clonotype. The chain carries TRBV5-4 and TRBJ2-6; D is undetermined. There are 18 residues in the CDR3. Trimming removed 6 bases at V and 2 bases at J, with 21 bases between. Germline CDR1 and CDR2: SGHNT and YYREEE (reference sequence). As DNA, the CDR3 is TGTGCCAGCACCGATGACACCGGATGGTTCACTGGGGCCAACGTCCTGACTTTC. Protein product: CASTDDTGWFTGANVLTF.

This clonotype was picked up a small number of times. The chain joins TRBV12-3 or TRBV12-4 to TRBJ1-2; the D is unclear. The CDR3 contains 14 residues. Trimming took 1 base from V and 8 from J, leaving 14 bases between them. CDR3 sequence: CASSLEPSMGGYTF. The CDR3 DNA reads as TGTGCCAGCAGTTTAGAGCCATCTATGGGGGGCTACACCTTC.

Concerning this clonotype itself: Given a much more abundant clone one base away, this may be a read error. The genes are TRBV6-1 and TRBJ1-2; 8 positions match TRBD1. The CDR3 contains 12 residues. V was pared by 5 bases and J by 8 bases, with 4 bases of the junction left unmatched. Germline V CDR1 and CDR2: MNHNS, SASEGT. CDR3: CASSPWTGGYTF. Here the CDR3 DNA reads TGTGCCAGCAGTCCATGGACAGGGGGCTACACCTTC.

This clonotype occurred a few times. The chain couples TRBV5-1 to TRBJ2-5, with 7 positions matching TRBD1. With V trimmed by 2 bases and J by 2 bases, 6 bases remained unmatched. Germline loops: CDR1 SGHRS, CDR2 YFSETQ. CDR3 size: 15 residues. The CDR3 here is CASSFGSRGQETQYF. The CDR3 DNA is TGCGCCAGCAGCTTCGGTTCCAGGGGGCAAGAGACCCAGTACTTC.

This clonotype has at least ten counts. V is TRBV5-6 and J is TRBJ2-5; 14 bases agree with TRBD2. The CDR3 has 17 residues. After removal of 0 bases from V and 2 bases from J, the junction contained 3 bases not matched to a gene. Germline CDR1 reads SGHDT; CDR2 reads YYEEEE. In DNA, the CDR3 is TGTGCCAGCAGCTTGGAGGGACTAGCGGGGGTACAAGAGACCCAGTACTTC. Its translation is CASSLEGLAGVQETQYF.

This chain uses TRBV7-9 with TRBJ1-6; unclear D gene. The CDR3 totals 14 residues. The germline V gene encodes CDR1 SEHNR and CDR2 FQNEAQ (reference sequence). V dropped 3 bases and J dropped 10 bases, with 13 bases sitting between them. The CDR3 nucleotides read TGTGCCAGCAGCTTTCAGGAGTGGGTGTCACCCCTCCACTTT. Residues: CASSFQEWVSPLHF.

A remark on this clonotype: This may be a read error: a much more frequent sequence differs by one nucleotide. The V call is TRBV20-1, the J call TRBJ2-1; maybe TRBD2 (5 bases). V gave up 4 bases and J gave up 13 bases, with 26 bases separating them. The CDR3 consists of 15 residues. CDR1 and CDR2 from the germline V gene are DFQATT and SNEGSKA (reference sequence). The CDR3 bases are TGCAGTGCTAAAGCATTCGGGATGGCGGAAGAGACCCAGTTCTTC. Protein product: CSAKAFGMAEETQFF.

This clonotype was detected many times. V gene TRBV11-2 combines with J gene TRBJ2-1, with 9 bases aligning to TRBD2. The V segment lost 7 bases and the J segment 9 bases; nucleotides outside the gene matches: 13. CDR3 length: 15 residues. Germline assignment: CDR1 SGHAT and CDR2 FQNNGV. Written as DNA, the CDR3 is TGTGCCAGCACCCCCCAGCGGGGGGCGAAGTCTGAGCAGTTCTTC. As protein: CASTPQRGAKSEQFF.

The table lists this clonotype with many counts. The J gene is TRBJ2-3, the V gene TRBV5-1; 8 nucleotides match TRBD2. The V gene end was trimmed by 0 bases and the J gene end by 4 bases; junction bases not matched to a gene: 7. Germline CDR1 SGHRS, CDR2 YFSETQ. This CDR3 comprises 16 residues. CDR3 sequence: CASSLAFSGAADTQYF. In DNA form, the CDR3 reads TGCGCCAGCAGCTTGGCCTTTAGCGGGGCGGCAGATACGCAGTATTTT.

This clonotype came up many times. This chain links TRBV10-2 with TRBJ2-5; TRBD2 matches at 13 bases. CDR3 length: 17 amino acids. Germline assignment: CDR1 WSHSY and CDR2 SAAADI. With V trimmed by 7 bases and J by 2 bases, 10 bases remained unmatched. CDR3 residues: CASMGRLAGGSQETQYF. The CDR3 DNA reads TGCGCCAGCATGGGTAGACTAGCGGGGGGTTCACAAGAGACCCAGTACTTC.

This clonotype was observed many times. The V and J genes are TRBV7-2 and TRBJ2-1, with unresolved D. Trimming shortened V by 1 base and J by 7 bases, and 8 bases separated the two germline ends. There are 13 residues in the CDR3. Germline V lookup: CDR1 SGHTA, CDR2 FQGNSA. CDR3 sequence reads: CASSLVFRNEQFF. CDR3 nucleotides: TGTGCCAGCAGCTTAGTTTTTAGGAATGAGCAGTTCTTC.

This clonotype was counted at least ten times. This sequence joins TRBV4-3 and TRBJ1-2; no firm D call. The CDR3 is 14 amino acids. Germline assignment: CDR1 LGHNA and CDR2 YSLEER. V lost 6 bases, J lost 8 bases, and 19 bases lay in between. For the CDR3, the DNA is TGCGCCAGCAGGCCGGAGACGACGGTAAAGGGCTACACCTTC. Translated, it gives CASRPETTVKGYTF.

This clonotype has a count of ten or more. The chain couples TRBV19 to TRBJ2-1; D gene ambiguous. Germline V gives CDR1 LNHDA, CDR2 SQIVND (reference sequence). Trimming took 4 bases from V and 7 from J, leaving 8 bases between them. The CDR3 is 12 amino acids. The CDR3 sequence: CASSSQVNEQFF. The CDR3 nucleotides are TGTGCCAGTAGTAGTCAGGTTAATGAGCAGTTCTTC. The full variable domain, rest sourced from reference TRBV19 and TRBJ2-1, is DGGITQSPKYLFRKEGQNVTLSCEQNLNHDAMYWYRQDPGQGLRLIYYSQIVNDFQKGDIAEGYSVSREKKESFPLTVTSAQKNPTAFYLCASSSQVNEQFFGPGTRLTVL.

This clonotype was recorded at least ten times. The gene calls are TRBV30 and TRBJ2-1; D is possibly TRBD1 or TRBD2 (5 bases each). In germline, CDR1 is GTSNPN, CDR2 SVGIG (reference sequence). V was trimmed by 1 base and J by 7 bases, leaving 11 bases between them. This CDR3 is 13 amino acids long. The CDR3 spells CAWSAGTANEQFF. CDR3 coding DNA: TGTGCCTGGAGTGCCGGGACCGCGAATGAGCAGTTCTTC.

This clonotype has ten or more counts. The rearrangement links TRBV4-2 to TRBJ1-2; 7 bases fit TRBD1. Per the germline V gene, CDR1 is LGHNA and CDR2 is YNFKEQ. V shed 1 base, J shed 2 bases, and the junction held 7 bases outside the gene matches. CDR3 length equals 16 residues. CDR3 residues: CASSQGSAGGNYGYTF. The DNA of the CDR3 is TGTGCCAGCAGCCAAGGAAGTGCAGGGGGGAACTATGGCTACACCTTC.

The CDR3 spells CASILDRTSSYEQYF. For the CDR3, the DNA is TGTGCCAGCATACTGGACAGGACTAGCTCCTACGAGCAGTACTTC. J is TRBJ2-7 and V is TRBV21-1; the D call of TRBD1 is as the table states it, not checked on the DNA. TRBV21-1 represents a pseudogene. The CDR3 has 15 residues.

This clonotype occurred many times. The chain has TRBV25-1 and TRBJ2-7; 9 bases align to TRBD2. Losses at the gene ends were 4 bases for V and 5 bases for J; bases not matched to a gene: 3. Germline V gene lookup returns CDR1 MGHDK and CDR2 SYGVNS. The CDR3 has 13 residues. The chain's CDR3 is CASSAAGGNEQYF. CDR3 DNA: TGTGCCAGCAGTGCAGCGGGGGGTAACGAGCAGTACTTC.

V and J are TRBV7-9 and TRBJ1-3; D remains ambiguous. V was cut by 3 bases and J by 2 bases, with 14 bases left in between. Germline V lookup: CDR1 SEHNR, CDR2 FQNEAQ (reference sequence). The CDR3 consists of 16 residues. The CDR3 is CASSFWRSATGNTIYF. CDR3 coding DNA: TGTGCCAGCAGCTTTTGGCGCAGCGCGACTGGAAACACCATATATTTT.

The rearrangement uses TRBV6-6 and TRBJ1-5; 9 positions agree with TRBD1. Germline V gene data show CDR1 as MNHNY and CDR2 as SVGAGI (reference sequence). Trimming took 5 bases from V and 7 from J; bases not matched to a gene: 6. The CDR3 totals 14 residues. The CDR3 region has the DNA TGTGCCAGCAGTGCCCGACAGGGGGGCCAGCCCCAGCATTTT. It codes for CASSARQGGQPQHF.

The chain's CDR3 is CASTSDRVNTGELFF. DNA for the CDR3: TGTGCCAGTACGTCTGACAGAGTTAACACCGGGGAGCTGTTTTTT. This chain joins TRBV19 and TRBJ2-2, with D perhaps matching TRBD1 (5 bases). The length of the CDR3 is 15 residues. V shed 7 bases and J shed 2 bases, with 14 bases lying between them. Germline V CDR1 and CDR2: LNHDA, SQIVND (reference sequence).

This clonotype came up many times. The genes are TRBV6-5 and TRBJ2-5; 8 bases agree with TRBD1. The CDR3 length is 15 residues. Germline loops: CDR1 MNHEY, CDR2 SVGAGI. Trimming cost V 6 bases and J 0 bases; bases outside gene matches: 6. CDR3 loop: CASRQYRGYQETQYF. The CDR3, as DNA: TGTGCCAGCAGGCAATACAGGGGGTACCAAGAGACCCAGTACTTC.

This clonotype was counted a few times. The chain recombines TRBV9 with TRBJ2-5; TRBD2 matches 8 bases. This CDR3 contains 13 residues. CDR1 is SGDLS and CDR2 is YYNGEE in the germline V gene. With 6 bases clipped from V and 5 bases from J, the junction kept 6 bases outside the gene matches. The CDR3 here is CASTGGAGETQYF. The CDR3, as DNA: TGTGCCAGCACCGGGGGGGCCGGGGAGACCCAGTACTTC.

The table lists this clonotype with many counts. The CDR3 is CASSVAGPTGTNSPLHF. CDR3 nucleotides: TGCGCCAGCAGTGTGGCGGGCCCTACAGGGACCAATTCACCCCTCCACTTT. The V and J genes are TRBV5-1 and TRBJ1-6, with D maybe TRBD1 (6 bases). Per the germline V gene, CDR1 is SGHRS and CDR2 is YFSETQ. The CDR3 length is 17 residues. Trimming cost V 5 bases and J 7 bases, with 22 bases left between them.

This chain uses TRBV7-2 with TRBJ1-1; no reliable D call. From germline, CDR1 is SGHTA and CDR2 FQGNSA. This CDR3 has 14 amino acids. V lost 2 bases to trimming and J lost 0 bases, with 7 bases between them. The CDR3 loop is CASSLTAVNTEAFF. CDR3 nucleotides: TGTGCCAGCAGCTTAACAGCGGTGAACACTGAAGCTTTCTTT.